This TCR beta chain stems from a study of cytomegalovirus exposure and HLA in healthy donors. Study-wide findings and caveats: Approximately 160 TCR beta chains were listed as cytomegalovirus-associated.

With respect to this clone: Its target is not known.

Trimming removed 4 bases at V and 7 bases at J, with 12 bases between. Germline-derived CDR1 and CDR2 are SGHNT and YYREEE (reference sequence). This CDR3 spans 13 amino acids. The PCR made use of 60 Vbeta and 13 Jbeta primers. Authors' processing steps: A follow-up analysis tallied some 80 million unique TCR beta chains, roughly 11 million shared. Using immunoSEQ multiplex PCR, the repertoire was profiled, and TCRdb retains in-frame clones only, with some absent. V and J calls and clone size follow that table, whereas D and trimming were derived from the DNA. The table shows nearly 110,000 clones, with over 70% occurring only once.

The sample taken for sequencing was PBMCs. This receptor was obtained from a female donor in good health and CMV-seronegative. This chain links TRBV5-4 with TRBJ2-1, with D unclear. CDR3 sequence: CASSPPGWNEQFF. For the CDR3, the DNA is TGTGCCAGCAGCCCTCCGGGTTGGAATGAGCAGTTCTTC. Full variable domain (rest looked up from reference TRBV5-4 and TRBJ2-1): ETGVTQSPTHLIKTRGQQVTLRCSSQSGHNTVSWYQQALGQGPQFIFQYYREEENGRGNFPPRFSGLQFPNYSSELNVNALELDDSALYLCASSPPGWNEQFFGPGTRLTVL.